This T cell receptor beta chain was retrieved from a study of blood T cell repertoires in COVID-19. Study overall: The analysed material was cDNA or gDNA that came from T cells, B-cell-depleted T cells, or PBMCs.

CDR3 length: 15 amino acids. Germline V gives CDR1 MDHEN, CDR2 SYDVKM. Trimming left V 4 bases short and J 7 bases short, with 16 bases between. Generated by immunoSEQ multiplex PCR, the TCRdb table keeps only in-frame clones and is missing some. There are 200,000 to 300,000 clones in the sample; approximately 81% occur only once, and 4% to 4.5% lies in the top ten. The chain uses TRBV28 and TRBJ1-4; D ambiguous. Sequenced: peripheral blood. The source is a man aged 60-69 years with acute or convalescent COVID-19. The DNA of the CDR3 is TGTGCCAGCAGTTACTTTGCCAAAAGAAGTGAAAAACTGTTTTTT. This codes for CASSYFAKRSEKLFF. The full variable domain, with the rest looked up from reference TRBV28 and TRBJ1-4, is DVKVTQSSRYLVKRTGEKVFLECVQDMDHENMFWYRQDPGLGLRLIYFSYDVKMKEKGDIPEGYSVSREKKERFSLILESASTNQTSMYLCASSYFAKRSEKLFFGSGTQLSVL.